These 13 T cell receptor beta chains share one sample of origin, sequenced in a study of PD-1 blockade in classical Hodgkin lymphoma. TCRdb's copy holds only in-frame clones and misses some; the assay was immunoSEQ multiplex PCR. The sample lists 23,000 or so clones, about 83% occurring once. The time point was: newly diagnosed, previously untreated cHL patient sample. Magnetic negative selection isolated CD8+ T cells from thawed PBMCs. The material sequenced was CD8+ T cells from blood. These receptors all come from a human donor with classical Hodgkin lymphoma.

DNA of the CDR3: TGTGCCAGCAGCCCCCACCACGGGGGGACTAATGAAAAACTGTTTTTT. It specifies CASSPHHGGTNEKLFF. The rearrangement links TRBV7-8 to TRBJ1-4; D might be TRBD1 (5 bases). The CDR3 covers 16 residues. Trimming removed 5 bases from V and 2 bases from J, with 15 bases in between. The germline V gene encodes CDR1 SGHVS and CDR2 FQNEAQ.

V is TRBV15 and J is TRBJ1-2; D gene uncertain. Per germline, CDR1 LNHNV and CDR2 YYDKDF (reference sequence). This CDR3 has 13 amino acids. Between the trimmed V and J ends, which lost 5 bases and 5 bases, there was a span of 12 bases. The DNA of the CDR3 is TGTGCCACCAGCTTGGAAAATCAGTATGGCTACACCTTC. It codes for CATSLENQYGYTF.

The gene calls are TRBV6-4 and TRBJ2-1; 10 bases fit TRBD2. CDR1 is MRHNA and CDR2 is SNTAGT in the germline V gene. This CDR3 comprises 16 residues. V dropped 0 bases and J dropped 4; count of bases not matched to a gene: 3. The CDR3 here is CASSDSERGGYNEQFF. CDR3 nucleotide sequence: TGTGCCAGCAGTGACTCTGAGCGGGGGGGGTACAATGAGCAGTTCTTC.

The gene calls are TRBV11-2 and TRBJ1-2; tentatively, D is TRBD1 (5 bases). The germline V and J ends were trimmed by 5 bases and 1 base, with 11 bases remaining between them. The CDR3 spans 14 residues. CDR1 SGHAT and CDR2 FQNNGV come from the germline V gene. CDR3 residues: CASSPGSLNYGYTF. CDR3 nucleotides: TGTGCCAGCAGCCCAGGGTCTCTTAACTATGGCTACACCTTC.

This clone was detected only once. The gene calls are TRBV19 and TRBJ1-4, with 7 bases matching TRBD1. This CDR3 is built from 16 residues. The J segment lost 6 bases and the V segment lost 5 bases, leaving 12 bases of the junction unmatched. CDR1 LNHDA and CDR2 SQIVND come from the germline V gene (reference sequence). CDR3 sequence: CASSPVGGGRDEKLFF. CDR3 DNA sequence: TGTGCCAGTAGTCCAGTGGGAGGGGGCCGAGATGAAAAACTGTTTTTT.

CDR3 nucleotides: TGTGCCAGCAGCCTAGACAGGGAGGGAGGCGCCGGGGAGCTGTTTTTT. This encodes CASSLDREGGAGELFF. V usage is TRBV7-8 and J usage is TRBJ2-2; either TRBD1 or TRBD2 may fit D (7 bases each). CDR1 is SGHVS and CDR2 is FQNEAQ in the germline V gene. This CDR3 has 16 amino acids. Trimming removed 5 bases from V and 6 bases from J, with 19 bases in between. Looking up the rest from reference TRBV7-8 and TRBJ2-2 gives the full variable domain: GAGVSQSPRYKVAKRGQDVALRCDPISGHVSLFWYQQALGQGPEFLTYFQNEAQLDKSGLPSDRFFAERPEGSVSTLKIQRTQQEDSAVYLCASSLDREGGAGELFFGEGSRLTVL.

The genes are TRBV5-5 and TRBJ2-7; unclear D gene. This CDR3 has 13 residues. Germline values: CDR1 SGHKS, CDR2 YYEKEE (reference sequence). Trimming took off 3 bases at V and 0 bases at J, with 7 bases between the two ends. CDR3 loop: CASSSDPSYEQYF. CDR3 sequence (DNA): TGTGCCAGCAGCTCGGACCCCTCCTACGAGCAGTACTTC. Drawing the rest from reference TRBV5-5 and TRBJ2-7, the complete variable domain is DAGVTQSPTHLIKTRGQQVTLRCSPISGHKSVSWYQQVLGQGPQFIFQYYEKEERGRGNFPDRFSARQFPNYSSELNVNALLLGDSALYLCASSSDPSYEQYFGPGTRLTVT.

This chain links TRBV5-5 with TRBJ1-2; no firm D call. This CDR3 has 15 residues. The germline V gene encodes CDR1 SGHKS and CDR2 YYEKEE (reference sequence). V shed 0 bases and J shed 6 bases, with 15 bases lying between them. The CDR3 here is CASSLAVGILHGYTF. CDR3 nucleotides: TGTGCCAGCAGCTTGGCCGTGGGGATATTACATGGCTACACCTTC.

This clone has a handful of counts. The DNA for the CDR3 is TGTGCCATCAGTGACAGGGCTTTTAGTGAAAAACTGTTTTTT. Translation gives CAISDRAFSEKLFF. This sequence joins TRBV10-3 and TRBJ1-4; D perhaps matches TRBD1 (5 bases). Trimming took off 3 bases at V and 7 bases at J, with 12 bases between the two ends. CDR3 length: 14 amino acids. Looked up from germline, CDR1 is ENHRY and CDR2 is SYGVKD.

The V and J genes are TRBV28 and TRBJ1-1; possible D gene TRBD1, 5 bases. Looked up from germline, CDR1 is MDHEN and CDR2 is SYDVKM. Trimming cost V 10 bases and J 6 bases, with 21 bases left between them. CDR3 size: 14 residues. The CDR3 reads CATVSFGARAEAFF. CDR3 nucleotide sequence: TGTGCCACCGTCTCTTTCGGGGCCAGAGCTGAAGCTTTCTTT.

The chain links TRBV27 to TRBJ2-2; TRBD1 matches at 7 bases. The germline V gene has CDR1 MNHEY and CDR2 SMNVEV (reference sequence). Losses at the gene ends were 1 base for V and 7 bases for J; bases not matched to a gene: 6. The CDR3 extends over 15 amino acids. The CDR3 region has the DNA TGTGCCAGCAGTTTATGGCAGGGGGATGTCGGGGAGCTGTTTTTT. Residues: CASSLWQGDVGELFF.

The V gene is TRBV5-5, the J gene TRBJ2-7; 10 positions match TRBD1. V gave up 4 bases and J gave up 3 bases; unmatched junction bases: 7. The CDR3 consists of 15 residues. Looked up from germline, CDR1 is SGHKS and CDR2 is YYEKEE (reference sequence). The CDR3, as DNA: TGTGCCAGCAGCCTTAAGACAGGGGGCTTCTACGAGCAGTACTTC. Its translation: CASSLKTGGFYEQYF.

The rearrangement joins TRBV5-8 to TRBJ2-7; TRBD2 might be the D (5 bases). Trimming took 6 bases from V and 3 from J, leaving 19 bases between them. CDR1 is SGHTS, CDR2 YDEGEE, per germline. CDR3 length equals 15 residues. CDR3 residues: CASTISRGTSYEQYF. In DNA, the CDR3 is TGTGCCAGCACCATAAGTCGGGGAACGAGCTACGAGCAGTACTTC.